This entry features one TCR beta chain sequence. This clone was observed a few times. It lacks a known antigen. One base away there is no much larger clone; base qualities are not given. Per the germline V gene, MDHEN is the CDR1 and SYDVKM is the CDR2. The junction carries 9 bases between V and J, which are trimmed by 2 bases and 3 bases respectively. The CDR3 starts with the cysteine, ends with the phenylalanine, and has 14 residues. The read is trimmed to its CDR3 DNA, 42 bases read in frame from base 1. The source of the sample is a study of cytotoxic CD8 clonotypes in ibrutinib-treated CLL (TCRdb year 2021). Regarding the complete study: In this cohort, around 15 patients were treatment-naive and ten to eleven were relapsed/refractory, while around 18 had unmutated IGHV. Partial responses were observed in roughly 24 patients and complete responses in 2; after a median follow-up of around 68 months, remission was maintained in around 14 patients and progression was observed in some 12. Samples at response were collected after a median of roughly twelve months of treatment, with a range of about 6 to 36 months. Samples averaged approximately 260,000 productive templates and 80,000 to 100,000 productive rearrangements. Longitudinal samples were available for about 30% of the 86 trial participants. Cryopreserved peripheral blood mononuclear cells were obtained before treatment, at response, and at either sustained remission or disease progression. The full study reports these points: Baseline clonality exceeded that of age-matched healthy donors and correlated strongly with circulating CD8+ T-cell counts. At ibrutinib response clonality went up, during sustained remission it held steady, and at progression it dropped back toward baseline. Public clonotypes were found to be uncommon and were observed to contract or remain stable during treatment; the increase in clonality was shown to reflect expansion of private clonotypes at ibrutinib response. Sampling times were not matched between patients in sustained remission and patients whose disease was progressing, and lymph node repertoires were not examined.

A MiSeq instrument was used for deep resolution sequencing, which targeted depths ranging from 1 in 1 million up to 1 in 200,000 T cells, with coverage averaging 10x for each clonotype. TCR beta libraries were generated with the immunoSEQ hsTCRB Kit. The published analysis was carried out like this. The data were analyzed with ImmunoSEQ Analyzer and ImmunoSEQ Data Assistant, and V, D and J gene assignments followed IMGT definitions. Clonality, which ranges from 0 to 1, was calculated as one minus the normalized Shannon entropy of productive rearrangement frequencies. Public clonotype analysis was restricted to overrepresented clonotypes comprising at least 0.05% of each patient's repertoire. Repertoires from thirteen age-matched healthy donors in immuneACCESS were used as clonality controls. The immuneACCESS repertoire file appears here via TCRdb, limited to in-frame rearrangements. These files lack a portion of the clones; in checked studies, under half of the deficit traces to unresolved V genes, and the cause of the others is not known. V and J calls and clone size come straight from that table; D and trimming were deduced from the DNA. This sample holds fewer than 25,000 clones; over 70% were observed only once. The ten biggest clones cover about 28% of the sample.

For TCR beta library preparation, about 2 micrograms of genomic DNA was extracted from cryopreserved PBMCs. Longitudinal blood samples from CLL patients receiving ibrutinib monotherapy were subjected to high-throughput TCR beta sequencing. The patients took part in an open-label, single-center phase 2 trial of ibrutinib monotherapy. The sequencing used PBMCs, collected before ibrutinib treatment. The sequence was obtained from a human donor with chronic lymphocytic leukemia. The sequence links TRBV28 to TRBJ2-3; confidence is insufficient to name the D gene. The DNA reads TGTGCCAGCAGTTTAGAAAGCCCGACAGATACGCAGTATTTT. It translates as CASSLESPTDTQYF.